These 30 T cell receptor beta chains came from one sample sequenced in a study of CD8+ T cells in alopecia areata listed by TCRdb under 2018. The library was generated by the immunoSEQ multiplex PCR assay. RNA was extracted from all samples and reverse transcribed into cDNA as template for TCR sequencing. Drawn from immuneACCESS, this table holds only the in-frame rearrangements with V and J called that TCRdb kept. Clones are partly lost; checked studies trace under half to an unresolved V gene and leave the rest unexplained. The sample table holds under 200,000 clones, of which around 60% were seen once. In total, the top ten clones hold approximately 15% of the sample. The sample's time point label, decoded: less than 30 weeks on oral tofacitinib. The sample's treatment or condition label is to be understood as: oral pan-JAK inhibitor, 5-10 mg twice daily. Sequenced material: CD4+ T cells sorted from blood, taken at week 24, from a patient treated with tofacitinib. These receptors all stem from a human donor with alopecia areata.

The V and J genes are TRBV5-4 and TRBJ1-4, with D hard to call. The germline CDR1 and CDR2 sequences are SGHNT and YYREEE (reference sequence). There are 12 residues in the CDR3. Trimming took 0 bases from V and 14 from J, leaving 11 bases between them. This CDR3 is CASSLAEGELFF. CDR3 nucleotide sequence: TGTGCCAGCAGCTTGGCCGAGGGAGAGCTGTTTTTT.

Points on this clone: At one boundary the junction diverges from the germline segment, which might be a read error. The rearrangement uses TRBV29-1 and TRBJ2-3; the D gene is possibly TRBD1 (5 bases). The germline V gene has CDR1 SQVTM and CDR2 ANQGSEA. This CDR3 has 11 amino acids. In nucleotides, the CDR3 is TGTGGGGCATCGGGCCCAGATACGCAGTATTTT. Its protein is CGASGPDTQYF.

This clone has just one count. The chain couples TRBV7-3 to TRBJ2-6; possibly TRBD2 for D (6 bases). CDR1 is SGHTA, CDR2 FQGTGA, per germline. This CDR3 contains 16 residues. V was trimmed by 5 bases and J by 2 bases, leaving 13 bases between them. CDR3 residues: CASSPRTSPGANVLTF. CDR3 nucleotides: TGTGCCAGCAGCCCCAGAACTAGCCCTGGGGCCAACGTCCTGACTTTC.

The rearrangement uses TRBV2 and TRBJ2-2, with 11 bases lining up with TRBD2. Germline CDR1 reads SNHLY; CDR2 reads FYNNEI. V shed 7 bases, J shed 7 bases, and the junction held 2 bases outside the gene matches. The CDR3 is 13 residues long. The CDR3 DNA is TGTGCCAGCAAACTAGCGGGGGTCGGGGAGCTGTTTTTT. It is translated as CASKLAGVGELFF.

This clone was seen ten or more times. The gene calls are TRBV5-1 and TRBJ2-5, with 14 bases matching TRBD2. The CDR3 contains 16 residues. Germline V gives CDR1 SGHRS, CDR2 YFSETQ. V lost 5 bases and J lost 5; bases outside the gene matches: 8. This CDR3 is CASRTTSGGAWETQYF. In DNA, the CDR3 is TGCGCCAGCAGAACGACTAGCGGGGGGGCCTGGGAGACCCAGTACTTC.

The rearrangement links TRBV10-3 to TRBJ2-3; 7 positions match TRBD1. This CDR3 is built from 16 residues. CDR1 and CDR2 from the germline V gene are ENHRY and SYGVKD. The V segment lost 3 bases and the J segment 2 bases; nucleotides outside the gene matches: 8. The chain's CDR3 is CAISEFGTADTDTQYF. Here the CDR3 DNA reads TGTGCCATCAGTGAATTTGGGACAGCCGACACAGATACGCAGTATTTT.

The chain recombines TRBV14 with TRBJ1-2; D not resolved. This CDR3 comprises 13 residues. V was shortened by 4 bases and J by 7 bases, with 13 bases between the two germline ends. CDR1 and CDR2 from the germline V gene are SGHDN and FVKESK. For the CDR3, the DNA is TGTGCCAGCAGCCCAAGTGGGGTCTTTGGCTACACCTTC. It is translated as CASSPSGVFGYTF.

The chain couples TRBV29-1 to TRBJ2-3, with 8 bases identical to TRBD2. This CDR3 spans 13 amino acids. The J segment lost 1 base and the V segment lost 6 bases, leaving 3 bases of the junction unmatched. The germline gives CDR1 SQVTM, CDR2 ANQGSEA. DNA of the CDR3: TGCAGCGTGAACGGGGGGGGCACAGATACGCAGTATTTT. Its translation: CSVNGGGTDTQYF.

The gene calls are TRBV4-2 and TRBJ2-7; TRBD2 might be the D (6 bases). The germline CDR1 and CDR2 sequences are LGHNA and YNFKEQ. CDR3 length equals 15 residues. V lost 5 bases and J lost 7, with 21 bases in between. For the CDR3, the DNA is TGTGCCAGCAGCTCGGGGGAGCGGACAATGGGAGAGCAGTACTTC. This encodes CASSSGERTMGEQYF.

This chain uses TRBV7-8 with TRBJ1-1; D call uncertain. Trimming pared 1 base from V and 3 bases from J, leaving 6 bases between. Germline V CDR1 and CDR2: SGHVS, FQNEAQ. The CDR3 contains 13 residues. CDR3 amino acids: CASSLVADTEAFF. The CDR3, as DNA: TGTGCCAGCAGCTTAGTTGCGGACACTGAAGCTTTCTTT.

The rearrangement uses TRBV6-6 and TRBJ1-6; TRBD1 aligns across 7 bases. After removal of 6 bases from V and 10 bases from J, the junction contained 12 bases not matched to a gene. The CDR3 is 15 residues long. Germline V gene data show CDR1 as MNHNY and CDR2 as SVGAGI (reference sequence). The CDR3 loop reads CASRTRDRIGSPLHF. CDR3 nucleotide sequence: TGTGCCAGCAGGACCCGGGACAGAATTGGATCACCCCTCCACTTT.

This rearrangement joins TRBV4-2 to TRBJ2-7; TRBD2 aligns across 8 bases. V gave up 4 bases and J gave up 5 bases; unmatched junction bases: 7. Germline-derived CDR1 and CDR2 are LGHNA and YNFKEQ. The CDR3 has 14 residues. This CDR3 is CASSRSGNEDEQYF. The CDR3 DNA is TGTGCCAGCAGCCGTAGCGGGAATGAAGACGAGCAGTACTTC.

A single count supports this clone. This rearrangement joins TRBV25-1 to TRBJ1-2, with unresolved D. Deletions cut 1 base from V and 2 bases from J, with 11 bases between. The V gene's germline CDR1 is MGHDK and CDR2 SYGVNS. The CDR3 extends over 15 amino acids. For the CDR3, the DNA is TGTGCCAGCAGTGAATTGTCAGGTGGGAACTATGGCTACACCTTC. It translates to CASSELSGGNYGYTF.

This clone was detected a few times. The genes are TRBV29-1 and TRBJ1-1; D is perhaps TRBD1 (5 bases). This CDR3 has 10 amino acids. Deletions cut 3 bases from V and 8 bases from J, with 7 bases between. Germline V lookup: CDR1 SQVTM, CDR2 ANQGSEA. DNA for the CDR3: TGCAGCGTTGACGGGGGGGAAGCTTTCTTT. Its translation is CSVDGGEAFF.

V and J are TRBV11-2 and TRBJ2-1; 8 positions match TRBD1. The CDR3 has 15 residues. Germline V gene sequence: CDR1 SGHAT, CDR2 FQNNGV. V lost 7 bases, J lost 6 bases, and 11 bases stayed unmatched. In nucleotides, the CDR3 is TGTGCCAGCACCCGGGACAGGCTGCAGGCCAATGAGCAGTTCTTC. Its protein is CASTRDRLQANEQFF.

The genes are TRBV11-2 and TRBJ2-5; D gene uncertain. V was trimmed by 0 bases and J by 5 bases, leaving 13 bases between them. Per the germline V gene, CDR1 is SGHAT and CDR2 is FQNNGV. CDR3 length: 15 amino acids. CDR3 sequence reads: CASSLDRTAWETQYF. The CDR3 DNA follows: TGTGCCAGCAGCTTAGATCGTACAGCCTGGGAGACCCAGTACTTC.

This chain uses TRBV23-1 with TRBJ2-2; D remains ambiguous. Being an ORF, TRBV23-1 has a function that is uncertain. V was shortened by 3 bases and J by 3 bases, with 5 bases between the two germline ends. This CDR3 comprises 13 residues. The CDR3 region is CASSHYHTGELFF. CDR3 DNA: TGCGCCAGCAGTCACTACCACACCGGGGAGCTGTTTTTT.

The chain has TRBV30 and TRBJ2-7; the match to TRBD1 covers 7 bases. Losses at the gene ends were 1 base for V and 5 bases for J; bases not matched to a gene: 11. Germline CDR1 and CDR2: GTSNPN and SVGIG (reference sequence). There are 15 residues in the CDR3. The CDR3, as DNA: TGTGCCTGGAGTGAAGGACAGGTTTCCATCGACGAGCAGTACTTC. It translates to CAWSEGQVSIDEQYF. The variable domain in full, with the rest retrieved from reference TRBV30 and TRBJ2-7, is SQTIHQWPATLVQPVGSPLSLECTVEGTSNPNLYWYRQAAGRGLQLLFYSVGIGQISSEVPQNLSASRPQDRQFILSSKKLLLSDSGFYLCAWSEGQVSIDEQYFGPGTRLTVT.

The V and J genes are TRBV7-3 and TRBJ2-7; 9 bases are shared with TRBD1. Germline loops: CDR1 SGHTA, CDR2 FQGTGA. After removal of 2 bases from V and 4 bases from J, the junction contained 0 bases not matched to a gene. CDR3 length: 13 amino acids. The CDR3 reads CASSLDRGYEQYF. For the CDR3, the DNA is TGTGCCAGCAGCTTAGACAGGGGGTACGAGCAGTACTTC.

This clone has only a few counts. J is TRBJ1-2 and V is TRBV29-1; D is possibly TRBD1 (5 bases). CDR1 is SQVTM, CDR2 ANQGSEA, per germline. V lost 7 bases to trimming and J lost 6 bases, with 21 bases between them. This CDR3 spans 14 amino acids. CDR3 residues: CSARARRGEDGYTF. DNA of the CDR3: TGCAGCGCTAGAGCAAGAAGGGGTGAGGATGGCTACACCTTC.

This chain links TRBV25-1 with TRBJ2-2; 8 bases are a match to TRBD1. This CDR3 is 14 amino acids long. The V gene end was trimmed by 4 bases and the J gene end by 6 bases; junction bases not matched to a gene: 4. Looked up from germline, CDR1 is MGHDK and CDR2 is SYGVNS. The CDR3 is CASSGTGFPGELFF. CDR3 coding DNA: TGTGCCAGCAGTGGGACAGGGTTCCCCGGGGAGCTGTTTTTT.

This chain links TRBV19 with TRBJ1-5; D gene ambiguous. V dropped 2 bases and J dropped 4 bases, with 6 bases sitting between them. This CDR3 has 13 amino acids. The germline V gene encodes CDR1 LNHDA and CDR2 SQIVND (reference sequence). The CDR3 nucleotides are TGTGCCAGTAGTATATCGCAAAATCAGCCCCAGCATTTT. This sequence encodes CASSISQNQPQHF.

This chain connects TRBV7-2 to TRBJ2-7; D is unclear. The V gene lost 3 bases and the J gene lost 3 bases, with 9 bases spanning the gap. Germline V gene lookup returns CDR1 SGHTA and CDR2 FQGNSA. The CDR3 runs 13 residues. The CDR3 protein is CASSLSSYYEQYF. The CDR3 DNA reads TGTGCCAGCAGCTTGAGTAGTTACTACGAGCAGTACTTC.

The CDR3 spells CASSRDRREQYF. The CDR3 DNA is TGTGCCAGCAGCCGGGACAGGAGAGAGCAGTACTTC. The chain has TRBV6-6 and TRBJ2-7; 8 nucleotides match TRBD1. The CDR3 contains 12 residues. Germline values: CDR1 MNHNY, CDR2 SVGAGI (reference sequence). The ends lost 6 bases at V and 7 bases at J; junction bases unmatched: 5.

V gene TRBV6-5 combines with J gene TRBJ1-5; 7 bases map to TRBD1. The V gene's germline CDR1 is MNHEY and CDR2 SVGAGI. This CDR3 spans 14 amino acids. Trimming removed 8 bases from V and 5 bases from J; junction bases left unmatched: 9. For the CDR3, the DNA is TGTGCCAGCCGTCCTGACAGGGAACATCAGCCCCAGCATTTT. It specifies CASRPDREHQPQHF.

This clone was seen a few times. The chain carries TRBV29-1 and TRBJ1-1, with D uncertain. From germline, CDR1 is SQVTM and CDR2 ANQGSEA. V lost 1 base, J lost 3 bases, and 6 bases lay in between. CDR3 length equals 12 residues. CDR3 DNA: TGCAGCGTTGAAGGGGTGTACACTGAAGCTTTCTTT. Translating it yields CSVEGVYTEAFF.

The chain links TRBV29-1 to TRBJ2-3; tentative D call: TRBD2 (5 bases). Trimming left V 4 bases short and J 6 bases short, with 17 bases between. From germline, CDR1 is SQVTM and CDR2 ANQGSEA. The CDR3 loop spans 14 amino acids. In DNA form, the CDR3 reads TGCAGCGTTGGTTGGACTTTAACGTCGGATACGCAGTATTTT. It specifies CSVGWTLTSDTQYF.

The chain employs TRBV5-1 and TRBJ2-3; 10 nucleotides agree with TRBD2. The CDR3 contains 19 residues. Losses at the gene ends were 3 bases for V and 2 bases for J; bases not matched to a gene: 15. Germline CDR1 reads SGHRS; CDR2 reads YFSETQ. The CDR3 is CASSSLRTSGDRYTDTQYF. DNA of the CDR3: TGCGCCAGCAGCTCGTTACGGACTAGCGGCGACAGATACACAGATACGCAGTATTTT.

CDR3 amino acids: CASSAGKGPLNTEAFF. The CDR3 DNA reads TGTGCCAGCAGTGCAGGGAAGGGGCCCTTGAACACTGAAGCTTTCTTT. The V call is TRBV6-1, the J call TRBJ1-1; tentative D call: TRBD1 (5 bases). Germline V gene data show CDR1 as MNHNS and CDR2 as SASEGT. There are 16 residues in the CDR3. The V and J ends lost 4 bases and 0 bases respectively, with 15 bases between them.

There are a few counts of this clone. Different DNA sequences within this sample yield the same CDR3. The rearrangement joins TRBV5-1 to TRBJ2-2, with a weak D call TRBD1 (6 bases). CDR1 and CDR2 (germline): SGHRS, YFSETQ. The V end was cut by 4 bases, the J end by 2 bases, with 9 bases between. This CDR3 region has 14 residues. The CDR3 DNA sequence: TGCGCCAGCAGCCGGGGACAAAACACCGGGGAGCTGTTTTTT. Translated: CASSRGQNTGELFF.